This record concerns one TCR beta chain sequence. The CDR3 has 16 residues. The junction had 13 bases not matched to a gene; V was cut back by 4 bases and J by 6 bases. CDR1 and CDR2 (germline): SGHKS, YYEKEE (reference sequence). The entry originates in a study of shared clonotypes between healthy human individuals. The run depth of the assay was deep. Some clones are missing from TCRdb's copy, which holds only in-frame ones; the method was immunoSEQ multiplex PCR. This table holds 1.5 million to 1.9 million clones, 95% to 99% found once. This clonotype was sampled from a man between 25 and 39 years old in good health. The chain couples TRBV5-5 to TRBJ2-7, with 10 nucleotides matching TRBD2. The sample comprised naive CD4+ T cells sorted from blood. Regarding subset: CD45RA+ positively selected. CDR3 DNA sequence: TGTGCCAGCAGCCTCGTAACTAGCGGGGCGCTACGCGAGCAGTACTTC. This sequence encodes CASSLVTSGALREQYF.